Each of the 27 T cell receptor beta chains below was sequenced from the same sample in a study of T cell repertoires in cytomegalovirus infection. No antigen has been assigned to these receptors. TCRdb used MiXCR to reprocess the reads, holding one entry per CDR3 protein. This repertoire shows more than 30,000 distinct CDR3 sequences, around half found once; its top ten account for roughly 90%. This sample comprised CD8+ T cells from cultured PBMCs, obtained from culture after CMV antigen stimulation. The receptors stem from a human donor in good health (CMV status not recorded). Some clones in this sample may be carry-over from other donors' samples.

The chain carries TRBV12-3 or TRBV12-4 and TRBJ1-2; D gene uncertain. The CDR3 loop spans 17 amino acids. V gave up 4 bases and J gave up 0 bases, with 18 bases separating them. The CDR3 is CASSSPLAGETNYGYTF. The CDR3 DNA reads as TGTGCCAGCAGTTCCCCCTTGGCAGGCGAGACTAACTATGGCTACACCTTC.

V gene TRBV6-5 combines with J gene TRBJ2-1, with 7 bases fitting TRBD2. Trimming took 2 bases from V and 4 from J; bases not matched to a gene: 2. The CDR3 is 14 residues long. The germline CDR1 and CDR2 sequences are MNHEY and SVGAGI. CDR3 DNA: TGTGCCAGCAGTTACGCGGGGGAATACAATGAGCAGTTCTTC. Its protein product is CASSYAGEYNEQFF.

This chain connects TRBV6-6 to TRBJ2-7; D tentatively reads TRBD1 or TRBD2 (7 bases each). V shed 6 bases and J shed 3 bases, with 12 bases lying between them. Germline CDR1 and CDR2: MNHNY and SVGAGI (reference sequence). The CDR3 totals 13 residues. In DNA, the CDR3 is TGTGCCAGCAGGGGCAGGGGGGGCTACGAGCAGTACTTC. Its protein is CASRGRGGYEQYF.

V gene TRBV5-4 combines with J gene TRBJ2-3; D not certain. This CDR3 has 15 residues. From germline, CDR1 is SGHNT and CDR2 YYREEE (reference sequence). Trimming took 0 bases from V and 1 from J, leaving 9 bases between them. CDR3 coding DNA: TGTGCCAGCAGCTTGGGACTCCGTGGCACAGATACGCAGTATTTT. Protein product: CASSLGLRGTDTQYF.

Only a few counts were recorded for this clonotype. The chain couples TRBV4-1 to TRBJ1-6, with a possible D match to TRBD1 (5 bases). V lost 1 base to trimming and J lost 7 bases, with 11 bases between them. The CDR3 consists of 15 residues. Germline V lookup: CDR1 MGHRA, CDR2 YSYEKL. In DNA form, the CDR3 reads TGCGCCAGCAGCCAAGCGGGGGTATGGAATTCACCCCTCCACTTT. Its translation is CASSQAGVWNSPLHF.

The J gene is TRBJ2-7, the V gene TRBV20-1, with TRBD2 identical over 7 bases. Germline V lookup: CDR1 DFQATT, CDR2 SNEGSKA (reference sequence). V dropped 0 bases and J dropped 0; count of bases not matched to a gene: 8. The CDR3 runs 16 residues. CDR3 protein: CSARDPPSGHSYEQYF. The CDR3 bases are TGCAGTGCTAGAGATCCCCCTAGCGGACACTCCTACGAGCAGTACTTC.

The V gene is TRBV11-2, the J gene TRBJ2-1; TRBD2 agrees at 7 bases. The germline CDR1 and CDR2 sequences are SGHAT and FQNNGV. The junction had 4 bases not matched to a gene; V was cut back by 0 bases and J by 8 bases. The CDR3 is made up of 14 amino acids. The CDR3 bases are TGTGCCAGCAGCTTAGATCTGAGCGGGGATGAGCAGTTCTTC. Encoded protein: CASSLDLSGDEQFF.

This clonotype was seen only once. The rearrangement uses TRBV28 and TRBJ1-3; no firm D call. Germline V gene data show CDR1 as MDHEN and CDR2 as SYDVKM. The length of the CDR3 is 14 residues. V gave up 2 bases and J gave up 4 bases, with 9 bases separating them. CDR3 nucleotide sequence: TGTGCCAGCAGTTTAAGTATAGACGGAAACACCATATATTTT. Its translation: CASSLSIDGNTIYF.

This chain links TRBV14 with TRBJ2-2, with TRBD2 matching 10 bases. V lost 0 bases, J lost 5 bases, and 6 bases stayed unmatched. The CDR3 runs 17 residues. CDR1 is SGHDN, CDR2 FVKESK, per germline. The CDR3 reads CASSQEASGRGTGELFF. The DNA for the CDR3 is TGTGCCAGCAGCCAAGAAGCGAGCGGGAGGGGAACCGGGGAGCTGTTTTTT.

This chain links TRBV27 with TRBJ2-1, with a weak D call TRBD1 (5 bases). Trimming took off 5 bases at V and 6 bases at J, with 14 bases between the two ends. The CDR3 totals 14 residues. CDR1 and CDR2 (germline): MNHEY, SMNVEV (reference sequence). Written as DNA, the CDR3 is TGTGCCAGCAGTCTCTCGACAGCTATCAATGAGCAGTTCTTC. It is translated as CASSLSTAINEQFF.

This clonotype was detected ten times or more. The chain combines TRBV28 with TRBJ1-5; 7 bases agree with TRBD1. The V gene end was trimmed by 8 bases and the J gene end by 5 bases; junction bases not matched to a gene: 3. The CDR3 length is 12 residues. Germline assignment: CDR1 MDHEN and CDR2 SYDVKM. In nucleotides, the CDR3 is TGTGCCAGCTACACAGGGGATCAGCCCCAGCATTTT. Its protein is CASYTGDQPQHF.

The V call is TRBV15, the J call TRBJ2-1; 7 positions match TRBD2. The CDR3 totals 17 residues. CDR1 and CDR2 from the germline V gene are LNHNV and YYDKDF (reference sequence). With 1 base clipped from V and 5 bases from J, the junction kept 11 bases outside the gene matches. The CDR3 nucleotides are TGTGCCACCAGCAGAGGACCCGGGGAGGGTCGGGACAATGAGCAGTTCTTC. Translation: CATSRGPGEGRDNEQFF.

This clonotype occurred many times. V and J are TRBV6-1 and TRBJ1-1; D is possibly TRBD1 (6 bases). This CDR3 has 12 residues. Germline V CDR1 and CDR2: MNHNS, SASEGT. V lost 8 bases and J 2 bases, leaving 9 bases between the germline ends. The CDR3 reads CASGQYNTEAFF. The CDR3 DNA reads as TGTGCCAGCGGACAGTATAACACTGAAGCTTTCTTT.

This clonotype was picked up one time. V gene TRBV19 combines with J gene TRBJ2-2; D unclear. V gave up 4 bases and J gave up 2 bases, with 11 bases separating them. The germline CDR1 and CDR2 sequences are LNHDA and SQIVND (reference sequence). CDR3 length equals 15 residues. The CDR3: CASSRETYNTGELFF. The CDR3 coding sequence is TGTGCCAGTAGTAGAGAGACATACAACACCGGGGAGCTGTTTTTT.

The gene calls are TRBV30 and TRBJ2-3; D is undetermined. The CDR3 is 11 amino acids. Deletions cut 0 bases from V and 5 bases from J, with 3 bases between. The germline V gene encodes CDR1 GTSNPN and CDR2 SVGIG (reference sequence). CDR3 DNA: TGTGCCTGGAGTGTCGGAGATACGCAGTATTTT. Protein: CAWSVGDTQYF.

This clonotype has a handful of counts. The chain links TRBV7-6 to TRBJ1-3; 7 nucleotides agree with TRBD1. The germline V gene has CDR1 SGHVS and CDR2 FNYEAQ. This CDR3 comprises 16 residues. The J segment lost 4 bases and the V segment lost 5 bases, leaving 11 bases of the junction unmatched. CDR3 residues: CASSPQRGGPGNTIYF. The CDR3 bases are TGTGCCAGCAGCCCCCAGAGAGGGGGCCCCGGAAACACCATATATTTT.

In this sample, this clonotype turned up once. The chain employs TRBV6-8 and TRBJ2-7, with 7 nucleotides matching TRBD2. J gave up 7 bases and V 5 bases, and 11 bases lay outside the gene matches. The germline gives CDR1 MNHGY, CDR2 SAAAGT. The length of the CDR3 is 14 residues. This CDR3 reads CASSPGGYYDEQYF. CDR3 coding DNA: TGTGCCAGCAGTCCCGGGGGGTATTACGATGAGCAGTACTTC.

This clonotype has more than one count but fewer than ten. This chain uses TRBV7-3 with TRBJ2-1; tentative D call: TRBD1 (5 bases). The CDR3 loop spans 14 amino acids. The germline gives CDR1 SGHTA, CDR2 FQGTGA. V lost 0 bases to trimming and J lost 7 bases, with 10 bases between them. The CDR3 loop is CASSLTGAENEQFF. The CDR3 coding sequence is TGTGCCAGCAGCTTAACAGGGGCGGAGAATGAGCAGTTCTTC.

In this sample, this clonotype turned up once. V is TRBV15 and J is TRBJ1-5, with D tentatively TRBD1 (6 bases). V was pared by 5 bases and J by 4 bases, with 18 bases between. The CDR3 is 16 residues long. Germline-derived CDR1 and CDR2 are LNHNV and YYDKDF (reference sequence). CDR3 loop: CATSQPSGTRNQPQHF. CDR3 in DNA: TGTGCCACCAGCCAACCCTCCGGGACACGGAATCAGCCCCAGCATTTT.

This clonotype was counted many times. The CDR3 protein is CASSQERQAADTQYF. CDR3 nucleotide sequence: TGCGCCAGCAGCCAAGAACGGCAGGCCGCAGATACGCAGTATTTT. The V call is TRBV4-1, the J call TRBJ2-3; D gene ambiguous. The germline V and J ends were trimmed by 0 bases and 4 bases, with 11 bases remaining between them. The germline V gene has CDR1 MGHRA and CDR2 YSYEKL. CDR3 length: 15 residues.

Only a few counts were recorded for this clonotype. CDR3 nucleotide sequence: TGTGCCAGCAGCGTGGGACAGGGGTATGAGCAGTACTTC. Its protein product is CASSVGQGYEQYF. V usage is TRBV7-8 and J usage is TRBJ2-7; 10 nucleotides agree with TRBD1. The CDR3 loop spans 13 amino acids. Germline-derived CDR1 and CDR2 are SGHVS and FQNEAQ. V lost 5 bases, J lost 7 bases, and 5 bases stayed unmatched.

This clonotype was observed at least ten times. The chain joins TRBV20-1 to TRBJ2-7; TRBD1 might be the D (6 bases). The CDR3 length is 15 residues. Trimming removed 0 bases from V and 6 bases from J, with 18 bases in between. Per germline, CDR1 DFQATT and CDR2 SNEGSKA (reference sequence). The CDR3 region has the DNA TGCAGTGCTAGAGATCTATCCAGGGGCCTCAGCGAGCAGTACTTC. Translating gives CSARDLSRGLSEQYF.

This sequence joins TRBV11-1 and TRBJ2-7; TRBD1 agrees at 12 bases. Germline trimming cut 2 bases from V and 4 bases from J; bases unmatched to any gene: 18. The germline V gene encodes CDR1 SGHAT and CDR2 FQDESV (reference sequence). This CDR3 comprises 20 residues. CDR3 sequence: CASSLSVGYYVGQGAYEQYF. The CDR3, as DNA: TGTGCCAGCAGCTTAAGCGTCGGCTATTACGTGGGACAGGGGGCGTACGAGCAGTACTTC.

The table lists this clonotype with a few counts. This chain uses TRBV30 with TRBJ2-3; TRBD1 is a possible D gene (5 bases). The germline CDR1 and CDR2 sequences are GTSNPN and SVGIG (reference sequence). The CDR3 is 14 amino acids. Trimming took off 0 bases at V and 4 bases at J, with 11 bases between the two ends. The CDR3 protein is CAWSVPGIADTQYF. CDR3 DNA sequence: TGTGCCTGGAGTGTCCCAGGGATCGCAGATACGCAGTATTTT. Looking up the rest from reference TRBV30 and TRBJ2-3 gives the full variable domain: SQTIHQWPATLVQPVGSPLSLECTVEGTSNPNLYWYRQAAGRGLQLLFYSVGIGQISSEVPQNLSASRPQDRQFILSSKKLLLSDSGFYLCAWSVPGIADTQYFGPGTRLTVL.

CDR3 nucleotides: TGTGCCAGCAGCGAGTCCCTGAGGGGGAGCTCCTACGAGCAGTACTTC. The encoded protein is CASSESLRGSSYEQYF. J is TRBJ2-7 and V is TRBV9, with a tentative D call TRBD1 (6 bases). The CDR3 covers 16 residues. Between the trimmed V and J ends, which lost 3 bases and 0 bases, there was a span of 16 bases. The germline V gene has CDR1 SGDLS and CDR2 YYNGEE.

This clonotype was seen only a few times. J is TRBJ2-3 and V is TRBV7-2, with D perhaps being TRBD1 or TRBD2 (6 bases each). V was clipped by 6 bases and J by 7 bases, with 11 bases between them. This CDR3 spans 12 amino acids. Germline V gene sequence: CDR1 SGHTA, CDR2 FQGNSA. The DNA for the CDR3 is TGTGCCAGCAGTCCGGGGGCGAATACGCAGTATTTT. Protein sequence: CASSPGANTQYF.

The V gene is TRBV7-9, the J gene TRBJ2-5; TRBD2 agrees at 15 bases. CDR1 SEHNR and CDR2 FQNEAQ come from the germline V gene (reference sequence). This CDR3 is 17 amino acids long. V dropped 5 bases and J dropped 2; count of bases not matched to a gene: 6. CDR3 amino acids: CASSPGLAGGLQETQYF. The DNA for the CDR3 is TGTGCCAGCAGCCCGGGACTAGCGGGGGGCCTACAAGAGACCCAGTACTTC.